This T cell receptor (beta chain) is from a study of pediatric ulcerative colitis. Looked up from germline, CDR1 is SGHTS and CDR2 is YDEGEE. The CDR3 consists of 14 residues. V was shortened by 6 bases and J by 2 bases, with 15 bases between the two germline ends. Samples were sequenced at Survey level, maximum 500,000 reads. Sequenced by immunoSEQ multiplex PCR; TCRdb stores in-frame clones only, minus some. The sample lists 57,000 or so clones; about nine tenths were seen once. Whole-study results and caveats: A couple of patients had blood samples with substantially reduced template counts. Acute severe colitis showed lower rectal diversity from clonal expansions. Blood-rectal clonal overlap within each person was significantly higher in ulcerative colitis patients than controls.

A note on this clone: Its antigen is not identified.

The TCR sequence derives from a boy younger than 18 who was a control in a study of pediatric ulcerative colitis. Material: blood. The chain carries TRBV5-8 and TRBJ2-7; D might be TRBD2 (5 bases). This CDR3 reads CASTTWTGTYEQYF. The CDR3 nucleotides read TGTGCCAGCACCACCTGGACGGGGACCTACGAGCAGTACTTC.